The rows below give T cell receptor beta chains drawn from one sample of a study of T cells after yellow fever vaccination. From the 5' RACE reads, TCRdb called clonotypes with MiXCR, one entry per CDR3 protein. The table records some 340,000 distinct CDR3 sequences, approximately 4% of them present only once. The sequencing used PBMCs, collected 5 days after the yellow fever booster vaccination. The origin of the receptors is a man in his late teens or twenties who received the YFV17D yellow fever vaccine. The CDR3 runs from the conserved cysteine through the conserved F or W. D genes are given only for firm matches. Not every row has a clone size; where given, it reads once, few, many or a size class.

>TRBV4-3|TRBJ1-4|many|.
CASSQGEGSHEKLFF
TGCGCCAGCAGCCAAGGCGAGGGGTCCCATGAAAAACTGTTTTTT
>TRBV4-3|TRBJ2-3|.|.
CDSSQEDGADTQYF
TGCGACAGCAGCCAAGAGGATGGGGCAGATACGCAGTATTTT
>TRBV6-2/TRBV6-3|TRBJ2-3|.|.
CASSYLRPSATDTQYF
TGTGCCAGCAGTTACCTGAGGCCGAGTGCCACAGATACGCAGTATTTT
>TRBV30|TRBJ2-1|few|.
CAWMLAGYNEQFF
TGTGCCTGGATGCTAGCCGGCTACAATGAGCAGTTCTTC
>TRBV5-1|TRBJ1-4|.|.
CASSPQWGNEKLFF
TGCGCCAGCAGCCCTCAATGGGGAAATGAAAAACTGTTTTTT
>TRBV4-2|TRBJ2-2|.|.
CASSLGTATPGSLFF
TGTGCCAGCAGTCTGGGGACGGCTACACCGGGGAGCCTGTTTTTT
>TRBV11-2|TRBJ1-1|few|.
CASSADNMNTEAFF
TGTGCCAGCAGCGCCGACAACATGAACACTGAAGCTTTCTTT
>TRBV6-2/TRBV6-3|TRBJ1-6|many|.
CASSYQGANSPLHF
TGTGCCAGCAGTTACCAGGGCGCGAATTCACCCCTCCACTTT
>TRBV20-1|TRBJ2-3|few|TRBD2
CSARDREGQSTDTQYF
TGCAGTGCTAGAGATCGGGAGGGTCAGAGCACAGATACGCAGTATTTT
>TRBV12-3/TRBV12-4|TRBJ1-4|few|.
CASSAADFNEKLFF
TGTGCCAGCAGCGCAGCGGATTTTAATGAAAAACTGTTTTTT
>TRBV5-1|TRBJ1-1|many|TRBD1
CASSFQGAVNAEAFF
TGCGCCAGCAGCTTTCAGGGGGCGGTGAATGCTGAAGCTTTCTTT
>TRBV6-6|TRBJ2-6|many|.
CASSQEQGTSGANVLTF
TGTGCCAGCAGTCAGGAGCAGGGAACCTCTGGGGCCAACGTCCTGACTTTC
>TRBV9|TRBJ2-3|few|.
CASSVFGQGSTDTQYF
TGTGCCAGCAGCGTATTCGGCCAAGGGTCGACAGATACGCAGTATTTT
>TRBV7-7|TRBJ2-2|.|.
CASSLDNTGELFF
TGTGCCAGCAGCTTAGATAACACCGGGGAGCTGTTTTTT
>TRBV7-2|TRBJ2-1|many|TRBD1
CASSLRGPSSYNEQFF
TGTGCCAGCAGCCTAAGGGGGCCCAGCTCCTACAATGAGCAGTTCTTC
>TRBV19|TRBJ1-2|many|.
CASRTGLVAGYTF
TGTGCCAGTAGAACAGGGCTCGTTGCTGGCTACACCTTC
>TRBV20-1|TRBJ2-3|.|TRBD1
CTTASGQLHGTQYF
TGCACCACTGCTTCGGGACAGCTCCATGGTACGCAGTATTTT
>TRBV7-9|TRBJ2-1|.|.
CASSFQPLYNEQFF
TGTGCCAGCAGCTTCCAGCCATTATACAATGAGCAGTTCTTC
>TRBV12-3/TRBV12-4|TRBJ2-1|many|.
CASSLPGSYNEQFF
TGTGCCAGCAGTTTGCCAGGCTCCTACAATGAGCAGTTCTTC
>TRBV10-3|TRBJ2-3|.|.
CAIRGDPGTQYF
TGTGCCATCCGCGGGGACCCGGGGACGCAGTATTTT
>TRBV11-2|TRBJ1-1|.|.
CASSLFIRTEAFF
TGTGCCAGCAGCTTATTTATCCGGACTGAAGCTTTCTTT
>TRBV27|TRBJ2-3|few|.
CASSSSHSGRGDTQYF
TGTGCCAGCAGTTCATCGCATTCGGGAAGGGGAGATACGCAGTATTTT
>TRBV5-1|TRBJ2-7|many|.
CASSASSYEQYF
TGCGCCAGCAGCGCCTCGTCCTACGAGCAGTACTTC
>TRBV9|TRBJ1-5|many|.
CASSVDADQPQHF
TGTGCCAGCAGCGTAGATGCGGATCAGCCCCAGCATTTT